Given below is one T cell receptor (beta chain) in context. Its antigen is not identified. The entry originates in a study of OX40 agonist ivuxolimab in advanced cancers. Turning to the study itself: Mean age approximately 66 years, range about 20 to 79; approximately 80% male.

The method was immunoSEQ multiplex PCR; TCRdb's version includes in-frame clones alone and lacks a portion of them. The sample consists of 15,000 or so clones, 70% to 90% of them appearing once. Trimming removed 2 bases from V and 4 bases from J, with 14 bases in between. CDR3 length: 15 amino acids. Germline V CDR1 and CDR2: MDHEN, SYDVKM. Study outcomes and limitations: The investigators did not determine what antigen specificity the expanded peripheral T cells had.

Material: CD4+ or CD8+ T cells sorted from blood, obtained in a trial of the OX40 agonist ivuxolimab. The chain carries TRBV28 and TRBJ2-5; D is ambiguous. The sequence came from an adult with an advanced solid tumor such as melanoma, head and neck, liver or kidney cancer. Here the CDR3 DNA reads TGTGCCAGCAGTTTAGGCAGGATCAAGAGAGAGACCCAGTACTTC. Residues: CASSLGRIKRETQYF.